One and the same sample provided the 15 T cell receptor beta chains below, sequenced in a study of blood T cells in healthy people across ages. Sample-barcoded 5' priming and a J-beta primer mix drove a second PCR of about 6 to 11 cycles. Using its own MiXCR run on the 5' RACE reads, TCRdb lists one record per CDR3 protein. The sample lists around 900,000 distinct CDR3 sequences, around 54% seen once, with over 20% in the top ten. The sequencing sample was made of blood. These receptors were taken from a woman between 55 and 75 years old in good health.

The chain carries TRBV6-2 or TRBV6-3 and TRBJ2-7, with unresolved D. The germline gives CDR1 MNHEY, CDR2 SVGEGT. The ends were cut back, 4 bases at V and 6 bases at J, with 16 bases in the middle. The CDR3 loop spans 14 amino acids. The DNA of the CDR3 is TGTGCCAGCAGTTCCGGGTCCATCCCACTCGAGCAGTACTTC. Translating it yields CASSSGSIPLEQYF.

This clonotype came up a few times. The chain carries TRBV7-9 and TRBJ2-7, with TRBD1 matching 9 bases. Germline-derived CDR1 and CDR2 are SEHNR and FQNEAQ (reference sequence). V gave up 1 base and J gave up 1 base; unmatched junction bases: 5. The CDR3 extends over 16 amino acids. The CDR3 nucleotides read TGTGCCAGCAGCTTAGAAAGGGGGACAGGGTCCTACGAGCAGTACTTC. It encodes CASSLERGTGSYEQYF. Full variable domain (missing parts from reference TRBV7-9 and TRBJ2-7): DTGVSQNPRHKITKRGQNVTFRCDPISEHNRLYWYRQTLGQGPEFLTYFQNEAQLEKSRLLSDRFSAERPKGSFSTLEIQRTEQGDSAMYLCASSLERGTGSYEQYFGPGTRLTVT.

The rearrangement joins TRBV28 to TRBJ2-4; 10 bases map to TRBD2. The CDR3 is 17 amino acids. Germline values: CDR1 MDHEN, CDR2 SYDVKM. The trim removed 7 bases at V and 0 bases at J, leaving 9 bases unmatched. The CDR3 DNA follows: TGTGCCAGCAAAACCAGACTAGCGGGCCTAGCCAAAAACATTCAGTACTTC. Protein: CASKTRLAGLAKNIQYF. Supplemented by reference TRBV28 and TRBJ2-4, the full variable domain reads DVKVTQSSRYLVKRTGEKVFLECVQDMDHENMFWYRQDPGLGLRLIYFSYDVKMKEKGDIPEGYSVSREKKERFSLILESASTNQTSMYLCASKTRLAGLAKNIQYFGAGTRLSVL.

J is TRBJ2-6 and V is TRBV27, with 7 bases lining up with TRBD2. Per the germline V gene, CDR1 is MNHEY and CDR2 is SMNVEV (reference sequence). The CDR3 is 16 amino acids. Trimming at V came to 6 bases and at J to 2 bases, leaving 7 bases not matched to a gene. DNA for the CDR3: TGTGCCAGCAGCTTAGTGGGGGGGGCTGGGGCCAACGTCCTGACTTTC. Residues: CASSLVGGAGANVLTF.

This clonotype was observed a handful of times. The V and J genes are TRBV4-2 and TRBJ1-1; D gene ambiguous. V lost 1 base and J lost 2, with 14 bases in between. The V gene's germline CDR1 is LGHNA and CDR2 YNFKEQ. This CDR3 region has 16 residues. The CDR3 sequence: CASSQGVEDINTEAFF. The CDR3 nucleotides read TGTGCCAGCAGCCAAGGCGTTGAGGATATTAACACTGAAGCTTTCTTT.

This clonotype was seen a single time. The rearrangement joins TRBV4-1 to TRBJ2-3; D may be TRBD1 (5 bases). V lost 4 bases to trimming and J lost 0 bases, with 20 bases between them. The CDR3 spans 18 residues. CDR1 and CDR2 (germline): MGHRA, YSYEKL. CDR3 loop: CASSLQTLTVLSTDTQYF. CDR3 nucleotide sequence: TGCGCCAGCAGCCTCCAAACCTTGACAGTTCTTAGCACAGATACGCAGTATTTT.

CDR3 region: CSVEEQGPGANVLTF. DNA for the CDR3: TGCAGCGTTGAGGAACAGGGCCCCGGGGCCAACGTCCTGACTTTC. The chain joins TRBV29-1 to TRBJ2-6, with D tentatively TRBD1 (6 bases). The CDR3 has 15 amino acids. The V end was cut by 3 bases, the J end by 4 bases, with 13 bases between. Germline CDR1 SQVTM, CDR2 ANQGSEA.

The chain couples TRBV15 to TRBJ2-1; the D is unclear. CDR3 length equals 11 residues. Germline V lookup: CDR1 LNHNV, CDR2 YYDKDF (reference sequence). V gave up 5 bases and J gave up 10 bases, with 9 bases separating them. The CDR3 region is CATSSRVEQFF. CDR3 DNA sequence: TGTGCCACCAGCTCAAGGGTGGAGCAGTTCTTC.

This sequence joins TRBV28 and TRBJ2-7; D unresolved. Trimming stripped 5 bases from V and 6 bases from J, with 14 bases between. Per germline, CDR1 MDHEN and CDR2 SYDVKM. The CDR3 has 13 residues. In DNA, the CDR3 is TGTGCCAGCAGTCGACCTTTTGCGCTCGAGCAGTACTTC. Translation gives CASSRPFALEQYF.

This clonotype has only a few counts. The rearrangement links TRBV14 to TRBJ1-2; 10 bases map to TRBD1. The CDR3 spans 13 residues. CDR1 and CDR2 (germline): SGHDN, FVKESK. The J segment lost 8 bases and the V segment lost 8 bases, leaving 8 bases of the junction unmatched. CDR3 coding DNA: TGTGCCAGCCGAAGACAGGGGGCTTCCGGCTACACCTTC. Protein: CASRRQGASGYTF.

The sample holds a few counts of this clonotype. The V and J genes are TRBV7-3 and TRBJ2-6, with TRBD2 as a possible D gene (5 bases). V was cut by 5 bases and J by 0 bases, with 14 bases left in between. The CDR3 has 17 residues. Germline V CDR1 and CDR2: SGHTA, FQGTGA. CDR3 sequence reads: CASSQGLLSSGANVLTF. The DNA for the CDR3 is TGTGCCAGCAGCCAAGGACTCCTTAGCTCTGGGGCCAACGTCCTGACTTTC.

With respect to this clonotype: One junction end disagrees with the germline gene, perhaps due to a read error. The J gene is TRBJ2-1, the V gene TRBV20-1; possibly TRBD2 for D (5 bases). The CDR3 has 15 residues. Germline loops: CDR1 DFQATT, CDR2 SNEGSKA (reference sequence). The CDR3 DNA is TGCAGTGCTAGAGGGAGGATTAGCTCCCACAATGAGCAGTTCTTC. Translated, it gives CSARGRISSHNEQFF.

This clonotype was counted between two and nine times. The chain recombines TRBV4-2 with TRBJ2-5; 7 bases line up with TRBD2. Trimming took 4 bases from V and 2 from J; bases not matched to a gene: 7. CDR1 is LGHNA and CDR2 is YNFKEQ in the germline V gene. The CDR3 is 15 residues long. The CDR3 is CASSPQSSGQETQYF. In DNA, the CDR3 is TGTGCCAGCAGCCCCCAATCTAGCGGTCAAGAGACCCAGTACTTC.

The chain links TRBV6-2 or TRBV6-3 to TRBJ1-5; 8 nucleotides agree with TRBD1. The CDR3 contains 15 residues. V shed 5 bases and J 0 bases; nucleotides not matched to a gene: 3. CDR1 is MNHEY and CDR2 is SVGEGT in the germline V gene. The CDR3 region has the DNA TGTGCCAGCAGTGGGGACAGGCTTAGCAATCAGCCCCAGCATTTT. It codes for CASSGDRLSNQPQHF.

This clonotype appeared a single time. The CDR3: CASSYSRAEYSYEQYF. The CDR3, as DNA: TGTGCCAGCAGTTACTCGAGGGCGGAATACTCCTACGAGCAGTACTTC. This chain connects TRBV6-2 or TRBV6-3 to TRBJ2-7, with D tentatively TRBD2 (5 bases). V shed 0 bases and J shed 0 bases, with 12 bases lying between them. The CDR3 runs to 16 residues. The germline V gene encodes CDR1 MNHEY and CDR2 SVGEGT.